The 23 T cell receptor beta chains below were found in one sample sequenced in a study of T cell repertoires in cytomegalovirus infection. TCRdb redid the calling of the reads with MiXCR, one entry per CDR3 protein. Counted here are hundreds of thousands of distinct CDR3 sequences, about 39% occurring once; the ten biggest clones make up just under 45%. No antigen has been identified for these receptors. The material sequenced was cultured PBMCs, taken from culture after CMV antigen stimulation. These receptors were taken from a human donor in good health (CMV status not recorded). Some clones in this sample may be carry-over from other donors' samples.

V is TRBV6-2 or TRBV6-3 and J is TRBJ2-1; 7 bases match TRBD2. Germline V gene data show CDR1 as MNHEY and CDR2 as SVGEGT. This CDR3 has 17 amino acids. V was clipped by 0 bases and J by 4 bases; unmatched bases: 9. The CDR3 loop is CASSYSWLAAGYNEQFF. The CDR3 nucleotides read TGTGCCAGCAGTTACTCCTGGCTAGCGGCGGGATACAATGAGCAGTTCTTC.

The gene calls are TRBV13 and TRBJ2-2; 13 bases line up with TRBD2. The junction had 7 bases not matched to a gene; V was cut back by 5 bases and J by 4 bases. The germline gives CDR1 PRHDT, CDR2 FYEKMQ (reference sequence). There are 17 residues in the CDR3. The CDR3 nucleotides are TGTGCCAGCAGCGAGGGACTAGCGGGGCCCCTCACCGGGGAGCTGTTTTTT. Protein: CASSEGLAGPLTGELFF.

CDR3 nucleotides: TGTGCCAGCGCGAGACAGGCTGATTCACCCCTCCACTTT. Protein sequence: CASARQADSPLHF. The V and J genes are TRBV12-3 or TRBV12-4 and TRBJ1-6; tentatively, D is TRBD1 (6 bases). The CDR3 extends over 13 amino acids. The germline V and J ends were trimmed by 8 bases and 8 bases, with 13 bases remaining between them.

The chain uses TRBV28 and TRBJ1-1; D ambiguous. This CDR3 spans 14 amino acids. Trimming took 6 bases from V and 0 from J, leaving 11 bases between them. Germline V gives CDR1 MDHEN, CDR2 SYDVKM. Here the CDR3 reads CASRLRSMNTEAFF. The CDR3 DNA reads TGTGCCAGCAGACTACGGAGTATGAACACTGAAGCTTTCTTT.

The CDR3 is CASSWKDREGMYF. In nucleotides, the CDR3 is TGCGCCAGCAGCTGGAAGGACAGGGAGGGTATGTACTTC. The chain employs TRBV5-1 and TRBJ2-7; D may be TRBD1 (8 bases). The germline V gene has CDR1 SGHRS and CDR2 YFSETQ. V was pared by 3 bases and J by 12 bases, with 19 bases between. The CDR3 has 13 amino acids.

The chain joins TRBV2 to TRBJ1-1; the D is unclear. Per germline, CDR1 SNHLY and CDR2 FYNNEI. The CDR3 has 14 amino acids. Trimming left V 2 bases short and J 0 bases short, with 7 bases between. DNA of the CDR3: TGTGCCAGCAGTGAATATGCGGTGAACACTGAAGCTTTCTTT. Translation gives CASSEYAVNTEAFF.

The chain employs TRBV4-2 and TRBJ2-7; D gene ambiguous. V lost 0 bases to trimming and J lost 4 bases, with 7 bases between them. The CDR3 contains 13 residues. CDR1 LGHNA and CDR2 YNFKEQ come from the germline V gene. CDR3 sequence: CASSQEVAYEQYF. The CDR3 bases are TGTGCCAGCAGCCAAGAAGTGGCGTACGAGCAGTACTTC.

A few counts support this clonotype. The gene calls are TRBV29-1 and TRBJ2-5; D possibly matches TRBD1 or TRBD2 (5 bases each). This CDR3 spans 15 amino acids. With 3 bases removed from V and 3 bases from J, the gap between germline ends came to 17 bases. Germline V CDR1 and CDR2: SQVTM, ANQGSEA. The CDR3 DNA is TGCAGCGTTGACGGATCAGCGGTCAGGGAAGAGACCCAGTACTTC. Translation: CSVDGSAVREETQYF.

In its sample, this clonotype was seen a few times. The chain uses TRBV4-2 and TRBJ2-5; no definite D call. Germline CDR1 is LGHNA and CDR2 is YNFKEQ. The CDR3 length is 15 residues. V dropped 0 bases and J dropped 0 bases, with 8 bases sitting between them. The CDR3 is CASSQDWLNQETQYF. In nucleotides, the CDR3 is TGTGCCAGCAGCCAAGATTGGCTGAACCAAGAGACCCAGTACTTC.

CDR3 bases: TGTGCCAGCAGCAAAACACGGGGGTCTCAGTTCTTC. This codes for CASSKTRGSQFF. The chain employs TRBV6-2 or TRBV6-3 and TRBJ2-1, with D possibly being TRBD2 (6 bases). Looked up from germline, CDR1 is MNHEY and CDR2 is SVGEGT. This CDR3 has 12 residues. V lost 6 bases to trimming and J lost 13 bases, with 16 bases between them.

The gene calls are TRBV7-9 and TRBJ2-1; TRBD2 is a possible D gene (6 bases). Trimming pared 4 bases from V and 3 bases from J, leaving 10 bases between. CDR3 size: 14 residues. Germline lookup yields CDR1 SEHNR and CDR2 FQNEAQ (reference sequence). CDR3 in amino acids: CASSYGGIYNEQFF. CDR3 DNA sequence: TGTGCCAGCAGCTACGGCGGGATCTACAATGAGCAGTTCTTC.

This clonotype was observed a handful of times. The CDR3 DNA reads TGTGCCAGCAGTGGTACCGGGACAGGGGGGGGGAATCAGCCCCAGCATTTT. This gives the protein CASSGTGTGGGNQPQHF. J is TRBJ1-5 and V is TRBV27; TRBD1 agrees at 11 bases. From germline, CDR1 is MNHEY and CDR2 SMNVEV (reference sequence). V dropped 5 bases and J dropped 4; count of bases not matched to a gene: 10. The CDR3 has 17 residues.

The CDR3 nucleotides are TGTGCCAGCAGTTACTCGTTGGGAAACGAGCAGTACTTC. It codes for CASSYSLGNEQYF. This rearrangement joins TRBV6-8 to TRBJ2-7; the D is unclear. CDR3 size: 13 residues. V shed 0 bases and J shed 5 bases, with 8 bases lying between them. From germline, CDR1 is MNHGY and CDR2 SAAAGT.

In this sample, this clonotype turned up a few times. The V and J genes are TRBV20-1 and TRBJ1-5; D uncertain. The CDR3 sequence is 15 residues long. Germline CDR1 and CDR2: DFQATT and SNEGSKA (reference sequence). Trimming removed 0 bases from V and 6 bases from J, with 15 bases in between. The CDR3 reads CSARDLGRWGQPQHF. The CDR3, as DNA: TGCAGTGCTAGAGATCTCGGGCGCTGGGGTCAGCCCCAGCATTTT.

The sample holds a few counts of this clonotype. The chain employs TRBV7-2 and TRBJ2-7, with D possibly matching TRBD2 (6 bases). Per the germline V gene, CDR1 is SGHTA and CDR2 is FQGNSA. The CDR3 has 15 residues. The V end lost 5 bases, the J end lost 3 bases, and 17 bases lay between the germline ends. CDR3 protein: CASSPRETTNYEQYF. The DNA for the CDR3 is TGTGCCAGCAGCCCCCGGGAGACCACGAACTACGAGCAGTACTTC.

The CDR3 coding sequence is TGCAGTGCTAGAGAGGAGGGGACTAGCGTCAATGAGCAGTTCTTC. It specifies CSAREEGTSVNEQFF. The chain has TRBV20-1 and TRBJ2-1; 10 nucleotides match TRBD2. The CDR3 sequence is 15 residues long. Losses at the gene ends were 0 bases for V and 6 bases for J; bases not matched to a gene: 5. The germline CDR1 and CDR2 sequences are DFQATT and SNEGSKA (reference sequence).

The chain combines TRBV4-2 with TRBJ2-6, with unresolved D. V lost 4 bases, J lost 0 bases, and 13 bases lay in between. CDR1 is LGHNA, CDR2 YNFKEQ, per germline. CDR3 length equals 17 residues. Here the CDR3 DNA reads TGTGCCAGCAGCCTAGGATCCCTGGCCTCTGGGGCCAACGTCCTGACTTTC. Protein sequence: CASSLGSLASGANVLTF.

The chain combines TRBV7-2 with TRBJ2-1; possibly TRBD2 for D (6 bases). The length of the CDR3 is 13 residues. Germline values: CDR1 SGHTA, CDR2 FQGNSA. V was cut by 6 bases and J by 4 bases, with 10 bases left in between. CDR3 in amino acids: CASRRLEYNEQFF. The DNA of the CDR3 is TGTGCCAGCAGGAGACTAGAGTACAATGAGCAGTTCTTC.

The table lists this clonotype with a few counts. V gene TRBV12-3 or TRBV12-4 combines with J gene TRBJ1-5, with D hard to call. Between the trimmed V and J ends, which lost 3 bases and 7 bases, there was a span of 10 bases. CDR3 length: 13 residues. Here the CDR3 DNA reads TGTGCCAGCAGTTTGGGCGGATACCAGCCCCAGCATTTT. It encodes CASSLGGYQPQHF.

The chain links TRBV7-2 to TRBJ2-1, with 9 nucleotides matching TRBD2. CDR1 is SGHTA and CDR2 is FQGNSA in the germline V gene. The junction had 6 bases not matched to a gene; V was cut back by 5 bases and J by 4 bases. This CDR3 region has 15 residues. The CDR3 coding sequence is TGTGCCAGCAGCCCCGAGACTAGCGGATACAATGAGCAGTTCTTC. Translated: CASSPETSGYNEQFF.

The rearrangement joins TRBV20-1 to TRBJ2-5, with D possibly matching TRBD1 (5 bases). This CDR3 has 11 amino acids. The V gene's germline CDR1 is DFQATT and CDR2 SNEGSKA (reference sequence). V was trimmed by 7 bases and J by 7 bases, leaving 13 bases between them. The CDR3 sequence is CSVHRSGTQYF. In DNA form, the CDR3 reads TGCAGTGTCCACAGGTCCGGGACCCAGTACTTC.

A few counts support this clonotype. The CDR3 DNA follows: TGTGCCACCCGTGAAAGGTGGGGGACTAGCGGGGGGGCGGTTGCAGATACGCAGTATTTT. Translation gives CATRERWGTSGGAVADTQYF. The rearrangement joins TRBV6-1 to TRBJ2-3; 16 bases are a match to TRBD2. Germline values: CDR1 MNHNS, CDR2 SASEGT. The CDR3 spans 20 residues. V shed 10 bases, J shed 4 bases, and the junction held 20 bases outside the gene matches.

J is TRBJ1-6 and V is TRBV20-1; TRBD1 matches at 7 bases. Germline V gene sequence: CDR1 DFQATT, CDR2 SNEGSKA (reference sequence). The CDR3 consists of 13 residues. V trimming: 8 bases; J trimming: 4 bases; junction bases outside the gene matches: 5. The CDR3 protein is CSSRQGYNSPLHF. As DNA, the CDR3 is TGCAGTTCCCGACAGGGATATAATTCACCCCTCCACTTT.